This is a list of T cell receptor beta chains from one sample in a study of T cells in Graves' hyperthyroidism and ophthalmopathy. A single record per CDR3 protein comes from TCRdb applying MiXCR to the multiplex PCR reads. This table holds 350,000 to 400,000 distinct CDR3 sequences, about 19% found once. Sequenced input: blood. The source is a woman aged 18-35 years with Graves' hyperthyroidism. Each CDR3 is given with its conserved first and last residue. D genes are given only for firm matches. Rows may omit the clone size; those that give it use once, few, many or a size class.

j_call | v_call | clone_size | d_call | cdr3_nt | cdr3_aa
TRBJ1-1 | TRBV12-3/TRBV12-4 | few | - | TGTGCCAGCATCACCCCCCGGGAGCGGGGCACTGAAGCTTTCTTT | CASITPRERGTEAFF
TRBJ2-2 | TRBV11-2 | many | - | TGTGCCAGCAGCTTCCAAATCACCGGGGAGCTGTTTTTT | CASSFQITGELFF
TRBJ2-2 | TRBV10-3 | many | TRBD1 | TGTGCCATCAGTGAGGACAGGGCGAACGGGGAGCTGTTTTTT | CAISEDRANGELFF
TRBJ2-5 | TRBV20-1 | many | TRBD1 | TGCAGTGCTACCACAGGGGGAAGTGAGGAGACCCAGTACTTC | CSATTGGSEETQYF
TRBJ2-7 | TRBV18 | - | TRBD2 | TGTGCCAGCTCACCAGTGACGGGGGGGAACGAGCAGTACTTC | CASSPVTGGNEQYF
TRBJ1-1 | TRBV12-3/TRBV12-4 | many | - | TGTGCCAGCGTCATCACCCCCGGGGGGGGGGACACTGAAGCTTTCTTT | CASVITPGGGDTEAFF
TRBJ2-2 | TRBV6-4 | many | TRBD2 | TGTGCCAGCGAGGCGGGGGTGAACACCGGGGAGCTGTTTTTT | CASEAGVNTGELFF
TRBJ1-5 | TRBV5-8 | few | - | TGTGCCAGCAGCTTGGAGGCATTCGGGCAGCCCCAGCATTTT | CASSLEAFGQPQHF
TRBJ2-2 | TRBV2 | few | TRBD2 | TGTGCCAGCTGGGGACTAGCGGGGAACACCGGGGAGCTGTTTTTT | CASWGLAGNTGELFF
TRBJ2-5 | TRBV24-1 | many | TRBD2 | TGTGCCACCAGTGATTTTGAGCGGGGGGAAGAGACCCAGTACTTC | CATSDFERGEETQYF
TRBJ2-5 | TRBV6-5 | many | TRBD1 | TGTGCCAGCTCGGGACAGTTTCAAGAGACCCAGTACTTC | CASSGQFQETQYF
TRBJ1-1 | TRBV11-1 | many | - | TGTGCCAGCAGCCCGGTGTGGTGGCAGGGAAACACTGAAGCTTTCTTT | CASSPVWWQGNTEAFF
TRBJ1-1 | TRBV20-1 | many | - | TGCAGTGCTAGCCCCGGGACCGGCACTGAAGCTTTCTTT | CSASPGTGTEAFF
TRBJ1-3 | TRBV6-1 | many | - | TGTGCCAGCATTGACAGCTCTGGAAACACCATATATTTT | CASIDSSGNTIYF
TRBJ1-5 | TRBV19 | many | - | TGTGCCAGTAGTATAACTGGGAACGGCAATCAGCCCCAGCATTTT | CASSITGNGNQPQHF
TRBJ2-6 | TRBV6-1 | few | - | TGTGCCAGCAGTGTAGGGGACTCTGGGGCCAACGTCCTGACTTTC | CASSVGDSGANVLTF
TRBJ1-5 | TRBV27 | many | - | TGTGCCAGCAGTTTAGAGGGTGGGGCCAATCAGCCCCAGCATTTT | CASSLEGGANQPQHF
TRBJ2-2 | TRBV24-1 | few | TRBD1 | TGTGCCACCAGTGACACGGGACAGGGCTTCGGGGAGCTGTTTTTT | CATSDTGQGFGELFF
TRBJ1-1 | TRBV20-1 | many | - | TGCAGTGCTAGTACTCCCCAGAACACTGAAGCTTTCTTT | CSASTPQNTEAFF
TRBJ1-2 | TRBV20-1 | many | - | TGCAGTGCTAGACCCAACTATGGCTACACCTTC | CSARPNYGYTF
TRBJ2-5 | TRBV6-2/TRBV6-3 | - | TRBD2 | TGTGCCAGCAGTTACTCGCTAGCGGGGGGCCCCCCAGAGACCCAGTACTTC | CASSYSLAGGPPETQYF